Included here is one T cell receptor (beta chain) sequence, with context. Its target is not known. PCR used 60 Vbeta primers and 13 Jbeta primers. Repertoires were generated with immunoSEQ multiplex PCR, while TCRdb's copy carries only in-frame clones and drops some. The table has roughly 63,000 clones, around 80% seen once; the top ten hold less than 25%. Germline values: CDR1 SGHKS, CDR2 YYEKEE (reference sequence). The CDR3 runs to 15 residues. Deletions cut 4 bases from V and 2 bases from J, with 15 bases between. This sample was included in a study of cytomegalovirus exposure and HLA in healthy donors. At the level of the study: HLA-typed donors contributed some 83 million unique TCRs, which were held in an early data release. Overall study findings and caveats: Most TCR sequences proved rare, with some public TCRs found in many donors. TCR beta sequences reportedly predicted the HLA-A and HLA-B alleles of most subjects accurately. The study assumed roughly uniform donor sequencing depth for presence/absence analyses.

Source material: PBMCs. V gene TRBV5-5 combines with J gene TRBJ1-2; no definite D call. The sequence derives from a middle-aged woman in good health and CMV-seropositive. CDR3 DNA: TGTGCCAGCAGCGCTTCGGGAGGAGGGAACTATGGCTACACCTTC. Encoded protein: CASSASGGGNYGYTF.